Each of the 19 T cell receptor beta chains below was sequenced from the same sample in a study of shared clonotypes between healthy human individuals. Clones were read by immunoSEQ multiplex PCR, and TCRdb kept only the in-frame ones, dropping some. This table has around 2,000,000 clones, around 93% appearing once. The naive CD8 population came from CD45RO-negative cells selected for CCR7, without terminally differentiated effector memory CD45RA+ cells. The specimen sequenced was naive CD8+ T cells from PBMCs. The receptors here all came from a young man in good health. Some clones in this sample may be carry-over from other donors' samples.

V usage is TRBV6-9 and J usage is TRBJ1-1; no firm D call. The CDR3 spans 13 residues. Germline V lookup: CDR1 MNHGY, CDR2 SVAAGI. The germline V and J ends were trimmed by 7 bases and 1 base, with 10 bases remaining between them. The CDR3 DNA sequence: TGTGCCAGCAACTCGCACCAGAACACTGAAGCTTTCTTT. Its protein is CASNSHQNTEAFF.

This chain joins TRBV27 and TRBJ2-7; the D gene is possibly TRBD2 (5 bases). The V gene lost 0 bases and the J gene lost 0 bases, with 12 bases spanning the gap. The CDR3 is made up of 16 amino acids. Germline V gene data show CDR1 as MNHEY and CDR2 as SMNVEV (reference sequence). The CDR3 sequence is CASSLSGGESSYEQYF. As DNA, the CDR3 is TGTGCCAGCAGTTTATCAGGTGGGGAGAGCTCCTACGAGCAGTACTTC.

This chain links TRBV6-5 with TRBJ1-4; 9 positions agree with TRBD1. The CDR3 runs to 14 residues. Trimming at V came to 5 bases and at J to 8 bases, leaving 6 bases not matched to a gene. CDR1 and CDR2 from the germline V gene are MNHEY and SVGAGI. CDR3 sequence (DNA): TGTGCCAGCAGTCACAGGGGGCTGGGGGAAAAACTGTTTTTT. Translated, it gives CASSHRGLGEKLFF.

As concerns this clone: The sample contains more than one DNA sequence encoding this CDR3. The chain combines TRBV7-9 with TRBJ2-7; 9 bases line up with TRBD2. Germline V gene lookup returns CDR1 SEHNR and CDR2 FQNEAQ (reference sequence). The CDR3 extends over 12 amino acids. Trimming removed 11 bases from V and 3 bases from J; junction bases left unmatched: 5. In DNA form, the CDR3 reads TGTGCCTCAAGCGGGGGGAGCTACGAGCAGTACTTC. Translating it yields CASSGGSYEQYF.

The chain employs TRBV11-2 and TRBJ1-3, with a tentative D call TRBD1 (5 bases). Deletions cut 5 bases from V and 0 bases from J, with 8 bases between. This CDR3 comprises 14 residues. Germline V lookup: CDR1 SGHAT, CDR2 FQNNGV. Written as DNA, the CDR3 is TGTGCCAGCAGCGGGACTGACTCTGGAAACACCATATATTTT. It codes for CASSGTDSGNTIYF.

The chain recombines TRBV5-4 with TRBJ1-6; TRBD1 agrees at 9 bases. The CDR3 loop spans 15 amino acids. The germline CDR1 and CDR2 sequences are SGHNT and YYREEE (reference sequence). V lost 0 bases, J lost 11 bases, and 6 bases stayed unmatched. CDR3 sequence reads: CASSLVTGGDAPLHF. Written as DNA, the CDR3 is TGTGCCAGCAGCTTGGTCACAGGGGGCGATGCACCCCTCCACTTT.

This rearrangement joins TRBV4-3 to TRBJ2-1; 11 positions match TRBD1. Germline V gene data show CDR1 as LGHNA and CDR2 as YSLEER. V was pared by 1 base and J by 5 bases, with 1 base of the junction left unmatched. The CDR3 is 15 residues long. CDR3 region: CASSQGTGGHNEQFF. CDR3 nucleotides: TGCGCCAGCAGCCAAGGGACAGGGGGCCACAATGAGCAGTTCTTC.

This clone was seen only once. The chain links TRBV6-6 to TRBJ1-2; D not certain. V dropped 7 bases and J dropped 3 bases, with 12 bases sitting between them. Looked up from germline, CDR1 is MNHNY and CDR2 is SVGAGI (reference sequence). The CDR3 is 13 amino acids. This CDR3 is CASMGFPHYGYTF. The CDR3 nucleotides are TGTGCCAGCATGGGGTTTCCGCACTATGGCTACACCTTC.

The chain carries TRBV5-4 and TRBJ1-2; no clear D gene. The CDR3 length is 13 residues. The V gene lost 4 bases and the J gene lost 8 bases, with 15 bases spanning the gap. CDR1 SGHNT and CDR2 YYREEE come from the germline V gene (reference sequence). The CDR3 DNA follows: TGTGCCAGCAGCAAGGACCCCGCGGCGGGCTACACCTTC. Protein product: CASSKDPAAGYTF.

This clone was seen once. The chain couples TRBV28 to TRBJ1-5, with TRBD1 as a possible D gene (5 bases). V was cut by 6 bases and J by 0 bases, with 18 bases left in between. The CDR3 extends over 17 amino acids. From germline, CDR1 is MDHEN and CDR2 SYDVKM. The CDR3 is CASRMAGTVYSNQPQHF. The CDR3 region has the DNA TGTGCCAGCAGGATGGCCGGGACGGTATATAGCAATCAGCCCCAGCATTTT.

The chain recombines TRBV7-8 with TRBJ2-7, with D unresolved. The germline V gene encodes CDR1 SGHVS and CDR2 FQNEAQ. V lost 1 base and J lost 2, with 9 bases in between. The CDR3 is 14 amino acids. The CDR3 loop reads CASSLEVRAYEQYF. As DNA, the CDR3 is TGTGCCAGCAGCTTAGAGGTACGGGCCTACGAGCAGTACTTC. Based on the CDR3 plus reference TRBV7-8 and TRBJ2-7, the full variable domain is GAGVSQSPRYKVAKRGQDVALRCDPISGHVSLFWYQQALGQGPEFLTYFQNEAQLDKSGLPSDRFFAERPEGSVSTLKIQRTQQEDSAVYLCASSLEVRAYEQYFGPGTRLTVT.

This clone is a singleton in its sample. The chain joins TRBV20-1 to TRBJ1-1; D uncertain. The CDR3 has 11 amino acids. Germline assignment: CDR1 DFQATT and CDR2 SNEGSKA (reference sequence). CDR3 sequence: CAPEANTEAFF. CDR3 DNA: TGCGCCCCGGAGGCGAACACTGAAGCTTTCTTT.

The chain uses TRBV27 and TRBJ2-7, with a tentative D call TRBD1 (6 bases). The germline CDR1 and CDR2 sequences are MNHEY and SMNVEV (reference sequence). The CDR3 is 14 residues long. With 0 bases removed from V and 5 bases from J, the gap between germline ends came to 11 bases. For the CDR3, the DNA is TGTGCCAGCAGTTTATCTACAGGGTTAGACGAGCAGTACTTC. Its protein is CASSLSTGLDEQYF.

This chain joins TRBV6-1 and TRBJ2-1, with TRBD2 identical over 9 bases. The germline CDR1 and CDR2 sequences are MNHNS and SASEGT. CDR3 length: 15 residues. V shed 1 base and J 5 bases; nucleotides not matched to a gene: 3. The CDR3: CASSEVLAGNNEQFF. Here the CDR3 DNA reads TGTGCCAGCAGTGAAGTACTAGCGGGTAACAATGAGCAGTTCTTC.

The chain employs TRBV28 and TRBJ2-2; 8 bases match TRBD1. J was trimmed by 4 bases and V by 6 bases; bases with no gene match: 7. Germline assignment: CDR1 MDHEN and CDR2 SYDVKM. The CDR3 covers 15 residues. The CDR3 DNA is TGTGCCAGCAGACAAACAGGGGGGCCCACCGGGGAGCTGTTTTTT. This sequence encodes CASRQTGGPTGELFF.

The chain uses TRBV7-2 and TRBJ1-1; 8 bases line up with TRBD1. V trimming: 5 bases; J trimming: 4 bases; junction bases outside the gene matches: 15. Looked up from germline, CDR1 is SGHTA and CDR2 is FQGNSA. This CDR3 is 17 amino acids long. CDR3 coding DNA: TGTGCCAGCAGCATTTTACGGACAGGGAAGGGGAGCACTGAAGCTTTCTTT. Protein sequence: CASSILRTGKGSTEAFF.

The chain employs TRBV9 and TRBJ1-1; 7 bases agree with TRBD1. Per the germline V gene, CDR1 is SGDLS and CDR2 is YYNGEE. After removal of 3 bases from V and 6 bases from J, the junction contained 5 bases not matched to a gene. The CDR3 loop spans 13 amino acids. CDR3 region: CASSGQGGAEAFF. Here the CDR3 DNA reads TGTGCCAGCAGCGGACAGGGAGGGGCTGAAGCTTTCTTT.

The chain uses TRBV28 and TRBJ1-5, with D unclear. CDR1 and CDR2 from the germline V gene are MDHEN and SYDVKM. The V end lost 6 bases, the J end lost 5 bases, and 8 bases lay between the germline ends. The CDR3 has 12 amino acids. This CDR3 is CASSTEDQPQHF. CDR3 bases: TGTGCCAGCAGCACTGAGGATCAGCCCCAGCATTTT.

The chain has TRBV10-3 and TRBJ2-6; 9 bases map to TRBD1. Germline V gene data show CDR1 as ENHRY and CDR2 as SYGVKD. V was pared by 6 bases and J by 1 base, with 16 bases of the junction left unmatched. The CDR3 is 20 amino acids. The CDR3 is CAISERDRAEHRSGANVLTF. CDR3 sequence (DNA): TGTGCCATCAGCGAACGGGACAGGGCAGAACACCGTTCTGGGGCCAACGTCCTGACTTTC.